This T cell receptor (beta chain) was recovered during a study of blood T cell repertoires in COVID-19. The CDR3 runs 16 residues. After removal of 7 bases from V and 0 bases from J, the junction contained 10 bases not matched to a gene. Germline V CDR1 and CDR2: SGHRS, YFSETQ. Clones were sequenced by immunoSEQ multiplex PCR, and TCRdb holds only the in-frame ones, with some missing. Of under 70,000 clones in the sample, over 75% were seen once. Source material: peripheral blood. The rearrangement links TRBV5-1 to TRBJ2-1; 7 bases fit TRBD1. The origin of this receptor is a human donor with active COVID-19. The donor label of this sample is uncertain. CDR3 sequence reads: CASAPITGDSYNEQFF. CDR3 nucleotide sequence: TGCGCCAGCGCTCCGATTACAGGGGACTCCTACAATGAGCAGTTCTTC.